This T cell receptor beta chain was sequenced in a study of a mutant IDH1 vaccine in newly diagnosed glioma. Whole-study context: The sex distribution of treated patients was about 62% male and about 38% female, with a mean age of around 43 years. Antecedent treatment encompassed radiotherapy, temozolomide, or their combination; the majority received both. General study results and limits: Patients showed vaccine-induced immune responses at a rate of 93.3%.

There are a few counts of this clone. Its antigen is as yet unknown. The CDR3 consists of 11 residues. CDR1 is SQVTM, CDR2 ANQGSEA, per germline. V lost 6 bases to trimming and J lost 1 base, with 6 bases between them. Specified time point: week 11, during vaccination. Alongside topical imiquimod, each dose of vaccine comprised 300 ug of mutant IDH1 20-mer peptide. New WHO grade 3 or 4 astrocytomas that were IDH1-mutant and ATRX-lost had been found in donors. TCRdb's table, derived via immunoSEQ multiplex PCR, lists solely in-frame clones and lacks some. The profile shows under 65,000 clones, 80% of them singletons.

This TCR was sampled from a man between 45 and 60 years old with glioma. The chain joins TRBV29-1 to TRBJ1-1; no firm D call. The sequences come from PBMCs, collected from a glioma patient whose treatment included an IDH1 peptide vaccine. The CDR3 region has the DNA TGCAGCGTCGACAAGAACACTGAAGCTTTCTTT. Its protein product is CSVDKNTEAFF.